This is a list of T cell receptor beta chains from one sample in a study of control samples from healthy donors and cancer patients. Here immunoSEQ multiplex PCR was the method, and the copy in TCRdb shows in-frame clones only, minus some. The profile shows under 85,000 clones, 90% to 95% of them singletons. Sequenced material: PBMCs. These receptors were taken from a woman aged 40 to 50 with lung cancer. Each CDR3 is given with its conserved first and last residue. The order of the fields is clone size, J gene, D gene, V gene, CDR3 DNA, CDR3 protein. A D gene is named only where the DNA matches it firmly. Not all rows give a size; the values are once, few, many and, for expanded clones, a class.

size: NA; J: TRBJ1-2; D: NA; V: TRBV27; DNA: TGTGCCAGCAGTTTAGGAAGACACTTTAACTATGGCTACACCTTC; CDR3: CASSLGRHFNYGYTF
size: NA; J: TRBJ2-1; D: TRBD1; V: TRBV29-1; DNA: TGCAGCGTTCTCAGAATGGACAGGGGACGGGATGAGCAGTTCTTC; CDR3: CSVLRMDRGRDEQFF
size: once; J: TRBJ1-6; D: TRBD1; V: TRBV10-2; DNA: TGCGCCAGCAGTCGGGGGGGACAGGGAAATTCACCCCTCCACTTT; CDR3: CASSRGGQGNSPLHF
size: once; J: TRBJ2-5; D: TRBD1; V: TRBV19; DNA: TGTGCCAGTTCTCTCTCAGGGGGTGCAGGCCAAGAGACCCAGTACTTC; CDR3: CASSLSGGAGQETQYF
size: once; J: TRBJ2-1; D: TRBD1; V: TRBV7-9; DNA: TGTGCCAGCAGCTTCGGGACAGGGGATGGCAATGAGCAGTTCTTC; CDR3: CASSFGTGDGNEQFF
size: NA; J: TRBJ1-1; D: TRBD1; V: TRBV7-2; DNA: TGTGCCAGCAGCTTCCGAAGGGGGCTGGACACTGAAGCTTTCTTT; CDR3: CASSFRRGLDTEAFF
size: NA; J: TRBJ2-5; D: NA; V: TRBV3-1/TRBV3-2; DNA: TGTGCCAGCAGCCCCTCGGGCGGCCCTCAAGAGACCCAGTACTTC; CDR3: CASSPSGGPQETQYF
size: NA; J: TRBJ1-5; D: TRBD1; V: TRBV20-1; DNA: TGCAGTGCTAGTCTAATAGGGGGGACAGGGGGCAATCAGCCCCAGCATTTT; CDR3: CSASLIGGTGGNQPQHF
size: NA; J: TRBJ1-1; D: NA; V: TRBV7-9; DNA: TGTGCCAGCACCTCTAAGACAGTAAACACTGAAGCTTTCTTT; CDR3: CASTSKTVNTEAFF
size: NA; J: TRBJ1-4; D: TRBD1; V: TRBV27; DNA: TGTGCCAGCAGTTTGAACAGGGGGTATGAAAAACTGTTTTTT; CDR3: CASSLNRGYEKLFF
size: NA; J: TRBJ1-1; D: NA; V: TRBV5-6; DNA: TGTGCCAGCAGCTTGGGCTTGACAGGGAACACTGAAGCTTTCTTT; CDR3: CASSLGLTGNTEAFF
size: NA; J: TRBJ1-2; D: TRBD1; V: TRBV29-1; DNA: TGCAGCATTGAAGACAGGGTCCATGGCTACACCTTC; CDR3: CSIEDRVHGYTF
size: NA; J: TRBJ1-2; D: TRBD1; V: TRBV2; DNA: TGTGCCAGCAGTGAGACAGGGGTTTTCTATGGCTACACCTTC; CDR3: CASSETGVFYGYTF
size: NA; J: TRBJ2-2; D: NA; V: TRBV3-1/TRBV3-2; DNA: TGTGCCAGCAGCACGAATCCCGACGGGGAGCTGTTTTTT; CDR3: CASSTNPDGELFF
size: once; J: TRBJ2-7; D: NA; V: TRBV11-3; DNA: TGTGCCAGCAGCTTTGTGGATGACTCCTACGAGCAGTACTTC; CDR3: CASSFVDDSYEQYF
size: NA; J: TRBJ2-4; D: TRBD2; V: TRBV27; DNA: TGTGCCAGCAGTTTTCGCGTAGCGGGTGGAGCCAAAAACATTCAGTACTTC; CDR3: CASSFRVAGGAKNIQYF
size: NA; J: TRBJ1-2; D: NA; V: TRBV2; DNA: TGTGCCAGCACCAGCCCAGGCAACTATGGCTACACCTTC; CDR3: CASTSPGNYGYTF
size: NA; J: TRBJ1-1; D: NA; V: TRBV29-1; DNA: TGCAGCGTTAACCCCAGCGGGGCAAACACTGAAGCTTTCTTT; CDR3: CSVNPSGANTEAFF
size: NA; J: TRBJ1-1; D: NA; V: TRBV6-5; DNA: TGTGCCAGCAGTAACTCTCAGACAGATGAAGCTTTCTTT; CDR3: CASSNSQTDEAFF
size: NA; J: TRBJ2-5; D: NA; V: TRBV7-9; DNA: TGTGCCAGCAGCCCCGGCCAGGGGGGCGGATTGGAGACCCAGTACTTC; CDR3: CASSPGQGGGLETQYF
size: few; J: TRBJ1-3; D: NA; V: TRBV5-1; DNA: TGCGCCAGCGGCCTGGGGAACTCTGGAAACACCATATATTTT; CDR3: CASGLGNSGNTIYF
size: NA; J: TRBJ1-4; D: NA; V: TRBV5-5; DNA: TGTGCCAGCAGCTTCCAACCGGGGGGAAGAGGGAGAACTAATGAAAAACTGTTTTTT; CDR3: CASSFQPGGRGRTNEKLFF
size: NA; J: TRBJ1-5; D: NA; V: TRBV18; DNA: TGTGCCAGCTCACCAGGGAGGCAGTGGCCCCAGCATTTT; CDR3: CASSPGRQWPQHF
size: NA; J: TRBJ1-1; D: NA; V: TRBV28; DNA: TGTGCCAGCAGTCCGACCACAGGATACATGAACACTGAAGCTTTCTTT; CDR3: CASSPTTGYMNTEAFF
size: NA; J: TRBJ1-1; D: NA; V: TRBV11-2; DNA: TGTGCCAGCAGCTTAGGGAGACGGAACACTGAAGCTTTCTTT; CDR3: CASSLGRRNTEAFF
size: NA; J: TRBJ1-2; D: NA; V: TRBV5-4; DNA: TGTGCCAGCAGCTCTCCCTTACCTTATGGCTACACCTTC; CDR3: CASSSPLPYGYTF
size: once; J: TRBJ2-1; D: TRBD2; V: TRBV11-2; DNA: TGTGCCAGCAGTCCCGGGACTAGCTACAATGAGCAGTTCTTC; CDR3: CASSPGTSYNEQFF
size: NA; J: TRBJ2-3; D: TRBD2; V: TRBV2; DNA: TGTGCCAGCAACGGGGGGACTAGCGGGGGCGCAGATACGCAGTATTTT; CDR3: CASNGGTSGGADTQYF
size: NA; J: TRBJ1-5; D: NA; V: TRBV5-1; DNA: TGCGCCAGCAGCTTGGGGGGTTCAAGCAATCAGCCCCAGCATTTT; CDR3: CASSLGGSSNQPQHF
size: NA; J: TRBJ1-1; D: NA; V: TRBV30; DNA: TGTGCCTGGAGCGCATACAGAGAAGCTTTCTTT; CDR3: CAWSAYREAFF
size: NA; J: TRBJ2-7; D: NA; V: TRBV5-1; DNA: TGCGCCAGCAGCTTGAGGTCCGGGACGCAGCTTAGCTCCTACGAGCAGTACTTC; CDR3: CASSLRSGTQLSSYEQYF
size: NA; J: TRBJ1-2; D: TRBD1; V: TRBV28; DNA: TGTGCCAGCAGCCCCCCCGGGACAGCTAACTATGGCTACACCTTC; CDR3: CASSPPGTANYGYTF
size: NA; J: TRBJ2-3; D: TRBD2; V: TRBV7-2; DNA: TGTGCCAGCAGCCTTGCGACTAGCTTGGGCTTAGATACGCAGTATTTT; CDR3: CASSLATSLGLDTQYF
size: NA; J: TRBJ1-5; D: NA; V: TRBV6-5; DNA: TGTGCCAGCAGACAGGGCTGGAGCAATCAGCCCCAGCATTTT; CDR3: CASRQGWSNQPQHF
size: NA; J: TRBJ2-1; D: NA; V: TRBV19; DNA: TGTGCCAGTAAAGGGTCGGGCAATGAGCAGTTCTTC; CDR3: CASKGSGNEQFF
size: few; J: TRBJ1-5; D: TRBD1; V: TRBV27; DNA: TGTGCCAGCAGTTTGGGCTTTAACAGGGGGAATCAGCCCCAGCATTTT; CDR3: CASSLGFNRGNQPQHF
size: NA; J: TRBJ1-2; D: TRBD1; V: TRBV6-6; DNA: TGTGCCAGCAGTCCCTGGGACAGTAACTATGGCTACACCTTC; CDR3: CASSPWDSNYGYTF
size: NA; J: TRBJ1-1; D: NA; V: TRBV14; DNA: TGTGCCAGCAGCCACGATCGAATGGGGGCCACTGAAGCTTTCTTT; CDR3: CASSHDRMGATEAFF
size: NA; J: TRBJ1-1; D: NA; V: TRBV2; DNA: TGTGCCAGCAGACCGGGACATACGAACACTGAAGCTTTCTTT; CDR3: CASRPGHTNTEAFF
size: NA; J: TRBJ1-4; D: TRBD1; V: TRBV11-3; DNA: TGTGCCAGCAGCTTAACAGGGGGGGCTAATGAAAAACTGTTTTTT; CDR3: CASSLTGGANEKLFF
size: NA; J: TRBJ1-4; D: NA; V: TRBV2; DNA: TGTGCCACCTCCCCACAAACCGGAGGTGAAAAACTGTTTTTT; CDR3: CATSPQTGGEKLFF
size: NA; J: TRBJ2-3; D: TRBD2; V: TRBV2; DNA: TGTGCCAGCAGTGTAGCGGGTACCACTAGCACAGATACGCAGTATTTT; CDR3: CASSVAGTTSTDTQYF
size: NA; J: TRBJ1-3; D: NA; V: TRBV19; DNA: TGTGCCAGCCGGGTAGTACTCGCTGGAAACACCATATATTTT; CDR3: CASRVVLAGNTIYF
size: NA; J: TRBJ1-4; D: TRBD1; V: TRBV28; DNA: TGTGCCAGCAGTTTGCTGACAGGGGGGAATGAAAAACTGTTTTTT; CDR3: CASSLLTGGNEKLFF